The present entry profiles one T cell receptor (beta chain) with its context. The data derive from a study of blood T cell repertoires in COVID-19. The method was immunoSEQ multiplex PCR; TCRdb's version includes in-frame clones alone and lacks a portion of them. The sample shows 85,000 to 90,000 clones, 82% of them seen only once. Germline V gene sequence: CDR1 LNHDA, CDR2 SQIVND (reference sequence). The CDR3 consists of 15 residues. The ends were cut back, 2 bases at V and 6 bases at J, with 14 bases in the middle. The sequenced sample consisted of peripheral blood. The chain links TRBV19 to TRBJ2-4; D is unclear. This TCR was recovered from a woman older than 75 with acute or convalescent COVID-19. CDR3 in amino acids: CASSIFGDTSNIQYF. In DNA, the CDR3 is TGTGCCAGTAGTATATTTGGTGACACCTCAAACATTCAGTACTTC.